This is a list of T cell receptor beta chains from one sample in a study of CD8 T cells in ankylosing spondylitis. Using its own MiXCR run on the 5' RACE reads, TCRdb lists one record per CDR3 protein. This table has about 140,000 distinct CDR3 sequences, 7% to 10% appearing once. Input material: synovial fluid, either unsorted or a sorted T cell fraction (not recorded which). The receptors come from a male donor with ankylosing spondylitis. Both conserved end residues are part of each CDR3. Fields, in order: J gene, D gene, clone size, V gene, CDR3 DNA, CDR3 protein. D genes are given only for firm matches. The size entry is marked missing in some rows and otherwise reads once, few, many or a size class.

j_call: TRBJ1-1; d_call: TRBD1; clone_size: few; v_call: TRBV6-5; cdr3_nt: TGTGCCAGCAGTTACACACTGACCACCACAGGGGCGGCTTTCTTT; cdr3_aa: CASSYTLTTTGAAFF
j_call: TRBJ1-3; d_call: NA; clone_size: many; v_call: TRBV18; cdr3_nt: TGTGCCAGCTCAAGGGACATTCGGGGAAACACCATATATTTT; cdr3_aa: CASSRDIRGNTIYF
j_call: TRBJ1-2; d_call: NA; clone_size: NA; v_call: TRBV15; cdr3_nt: TGTGCCACCAGTCCGCGGGGACCCTATGGCTACACCTTC; cdr3_aa: CATSPRGPYGYTF
j_call: TRBJ1-1; d_call: TRBD1; clone_size: few; v_call: TRBV6-2/TRBV6-3; cdr3_nt: TGTGCCAGCAGCCCGGACAGGGGGAGCACTGAAGCTTTCTTT; cdr3_aa: CASSPDRGSTEAFF
j_call: TRBJ2-5; d_call: TRBD2; clone_size: few; v_call: TRBV20-1; cdr3_nt: TGCAGTGCTCAAGCGGGGGACCACCAAGAGACCCAGTACTTC; cdr3_aa: CSAQAGDHQETQYF
j_call: TRBJ1-2; d_call: NA; clone_size: many; v_call: TRBV6-1; cdr3_nt: TGTGCCTCTATGGGCGGGTTCTATGGCTACACCTTC; cdr3_aa: CASMGGFYGYTF
j_call: TRBJ2-1; d_call: TRBD1; clone_size: many; v_call: TRBV11-2; cdr3_nt: TGTGCCAGCAGCCGCCGGGACAGGCCTCTCGATGAGCAGTTCTTC; cdr3_aa: CASSRRDRPLDEQFF
j_call: TRBJ2-5; d_call: NA; clone_size: NA; v_call: TRBV7-9; cdr3_nt: TGTGCCAGCAGCTTAGCCACAGGGCTGGAGACCCAGTACTTC; cdr3_aa: CASSLATGLETQYF
j_call: TRBJ1-2; d_call: TRBD1; clone_size: NA; v_call: TRBV2; cdr3_nt: TGTGCCAAGACCGGGACAGGAGATGGCTACACCTTC; cdr3_aa: CAKTGTGDGYTF
j_call: TRBJ1-1; d_call: NA; clone_size: few; v_call: TRBV3-1; cdr3_nt: TGTGCCAGCAGCCAAGGGTTCCGGGGTGGGACTGAAGCTTTCTTT; cdr3_aa: CASSQGFRGGTEAFF
j_call: TRBJ2-3; d_call: NA; clone_size: few; v_call: TRBV7-2; cdr3_nt: TGTGCCAGCAGCTCGGGGGGCCATTTAGGGCAGTATTTT; cdr3_aa: CASSSGGHLGQYF
j_call: TRBJ2-7; d_call: TRBD1; clone_size: many; v_call: TRBV20-1; cdr3_nt: TGCAGTGCCCCAGACAGGGGAGGCGAGCAGTACTTC; cdr3_aa: CSAPDRGGEQYF
j_call: TRBJ1-5; d_call: NA; clone_size: many; v_call: TRBV10-2; cdr3_nt: TGCGCCAGCAGTGTCGGGGGACAGCCCCAGCATTTT; cdr3_aa: CASSVGGQPQHF
j_call: TRBJ2-2; d_call: TRBD2; clone_size: many; v_call: TRBV19; cdr3_nt: TGTGCCAGTAAGCCTAGCGGGAGCGGTACCGGGGAGCTGTTTTTT; cdr3_aa: CASKPSGSGTGELFF
j_call: TRBJ2-1; d_call: NA; clone_size: NA; v_call: TRBV28; cdr3_nt: TGTGCCAGCAGTTACCGCTTGCGGGGAGGTGAGCAGTTCTTC; cdr3_aa: CASSYRLRGGEQFF
j_call: TRBJ1-2; d_call: TRBD1; clone_size: few; v_call: TRBV7-9; cdr3_nt: TGTGCCAGCAGCCTCCGACAGGGGGCTGGTGTAACCTTC; cdr3_aa: CASSLRQGAGVTF
j_call: TRBJ2-5; d_call: NA; clone_size: few; v_call: TRBV15; cdr3_nt: TGTGCCACCAGCAGTGATGTTCAAGAGACCCAGTACTTC; cdr3_aa: CATSSDVQETQYF
j_call: TRBJ2-1; d_call: NA; clone_size: medium-sized; v_call: TRBV7-2; cdr3_nt: TGTGCCAGCAGCTTACAGGACACCTACAATGAGCAGTTCTTC; cdr3_aa: CASSLQDTYNEQFF
j_call: TRBJ2-2; d_call: NA; clone_size: few; v_call: TRBV11-2; cdr3_nt: TGTGCCAGCAGCTCCTTTGGCACCGGGGAGCTGTTTTTT; cdr3_aa: CASSSFGTGELFF
j_call: TRBJ2-7; d_call: NA; clone_size: many; v_call: TRBV25-1; cdr3_nt: TGTGCCAGCAGTGCTAACCGGGCCTACGAGCAGTACTTC; cdr3_aa: CASSANRAYEQYF
j_call: TRBJ2-5; d_call: TRBD2; clone_size: many; v_call: TRBV29-1; cdr3_nt: TGCAGCGTTGACGCCCTAGCGGGAGCTCTGGAGACCCAGTACTTC; cdr3_aa: CSVDALAGALETQYF
j_call: TRBJ1-1; d_call: NA; clone_size: many; v_call: TRBV29-1; cdr3_nt: TGCAGCGTTGGATCCGAGGGAGCTGAAGCTTTCTTT; cdr3_aa: CSVGSEGAEAFF
j_call: TRBJ2-1; d_call: TRBD2; clone_size: few; v_call: TRBV6-1; cdr3_nt: TGTGCCAGCAGAAGACTAGCGGGAGGACGAGGGAATGAGCAGTTCTTC; cdr3_aa: CASRRLAGGRGNEQFF
j_call: TRBJ1-1; d_call: NA; clone_size: many; v_call: TRBV7-2; cdr3_nt: TGTGCCAGCGAGCGGTACATAAACACTGAAGCTTTCTTT; cdr3_aa: CASERYINTEAFF
j_call: TRBJ2-7; d_call: TRBD2; clone_size: few; v_call: TRBV11-2; cdr3_nt: TGTGCCAGCAGCAGACCCGTAGCGGGAGGGCCATCGGCCTACGAGCAGTACTTC; cdr3_aa: CASSRPVAGGPSAYEQYF
j_call: TRBJ2-3; d_call: NA; clone_size: few; v_call: TRBV5-5; cdr3_nt: TGTGCCAGCAGCTTGGGGGGGCCGGCAGATACGCAGTATTTT; cdr3_aa: CASSLGGPADTQYF
j_call: TRBJ2-3; d_call: NA; clone_size: many; v_call: TRBV27; cdr3_nt: TGTGCCAGCAGTAGGGACCAAAGCACAGATACGCAGTATTTT; cdr3_aa: CASSRDQSTDTQYF
j_call: TRBJ2-7; d_call: TRBD1; clone_size: NA; v_call: TRBV16; cdr3_nt: TGTGCCAGCAGCCATCACAGGGGTTTCACCTACGAGCAGTACTTC; cdr3_aa: CASSHHRGFTYEQYF
j_call: TRBJ2-7; d_call: NA; clone_size: NA; v_call: TRBV4-2; cdr3_nt: TGTGCCAGCAGCCAAAGCGAAGGGGCCTACGAGCAGTACTTC; cdr3_aa: CASSQSEGAYEQYF
j_call: TRBJ2-7; d_call: TRBD1; clone_size: few; v_call: TRBV20-1; cdr3_nt: TGCAGTGCTAGGGGACAGAACTACGAGCAGTACTTC; cdr3_aa: CSARGQNYEQYF
j_call: TRBJ1-2; d_call: TRBD1; clone_size: few; v_call: TRBV30; cdr3_nt: TGTGCCTGGAGCGTAGGGGGACAGGGCGATGGCTACACCTTC; cdr3_aa: CAWSVGGQGDGYTF
j_call: TRBJ1-6; d_call: NA; clone_size: NA; v_call: TRBV11-1; cdr3_nt: TGTGCCAGCAGCCATAAAACCGGGCCTGGGGGAAGCTCCTATAATTCACCCCTCCACTTT; cdr3_aa: CASSHKTGPGGSSYNSPLHF
j_call: TRBJ1-5; d_call: NA; clone_size: many; v_call: TRBV6-5; cdr3_nt: TGTGCCAGCAGTTATAACGGTTATCAGCCCCAGCATTTT; cdr3_aa: CASSYNGYQPQHF
j_call: TRBJ1-1; d_call: NA; clone_size: many; v_call: TRBV2; cdr3_nt: TGTGCCAGCAGCTCACAAAGGACAGAGACTGAAGCTTTCTTT; cdr3_aa: CASSSQRTETEAFF
j_call: TRBJ2-2; d_call: NA; clone_size: NA; v_call: TRBV6-2/TRBV6-3; cdr3_nt: TGTGCCAGCAGAACCACTGGACAGTTTGGGGAGCTGTTTTTT; cdr3_aa: CASRTTGQFGELFF
j_call: TRBJ2-6; d_call: NA; clone_size: few; v_call: TRBV5-1; cdr3_nt: TGCGCCAGCAGCCTCCGGCCCCAAATAGACTCTGGGGCCAACGTCCTGACTTTC; cdr3_aa: CASSLRPQIDSGANVLTF
j_call: TRBJ2-5; d_call: NA; clone_size: few; v_call: TRBV12-3/TRBV12-4; cdr3_nt: TGTGCCAGCAGTTTAGCGGGTAGGGAGACCCAGTACTTC; cdr3_aa: CASSLAGRETQYF
j_call: TRBJ2-7; d_call: NA; clone_size: many; v_call: TRBV5-1; cdr3_nt: TGCGCCAGCAGCTTGGAGGCAGGAGCCTACTACGAGCAGTACTTC; cdr3_aa: CASSLEAGAYYEQYF
j_call: TRBJ1-1; d_call: TRBD1; clone_size: many; v_call: TRBV7-8; cdr3_nt: TGTGCCAGCAGCAGACAGGGTTGGACTGAAGCTTTCTTT; cdr3_aa: CASSRQGWTEAFF
j_call: TRBJ2-1; d_call: NA; clone_size: many; v_call: TRBV10-3; cdr3_nt: TGTGCCATCAGTGACCCGTGGGATGACTTTGAGTTCTTC; cdr3_aa: CAISDPWDDFEFF
j_call: TRBJ2-7; d_call: NA; clone_size: many; v_call: TRBV4-2; cdr3_nt: TGTGCCAGCAGCCAACAACAGGGTTCCGGTTCCTACGAGCAGTACTTC; cdr3_aa: CASSQQQGSGSYEQYF
j_call: TRBJ1-4; d_call: NA; clone_size: many; v_call: TRBV4-2; cdr3_nt: TGTGCCAGCAGCCCCACAGGAGGGGCCGCAACTAATGAAAAACTGTTTTTT; cdr3_aa: CASSPTGGAATNEKLFF
j_call: TRBJ2-3; d_call: NA; clone_size: many; v_call: TRBV7-9; cdr3_nt: TGTGCCAGCAGGACAGGGAGCGGGACAGATACGCAGTATTTT; cdr3_aa: CASRTGSGTDTQYF
j_call: TRBJ1-5; d_call: NA; clone_size: few; v_call: TRBV7-2; cdr3_nt: TGTGCCAGCAGCTTCGTAGACGGGTTTAATCAGCCCCAGCATTTT; cdr3_aa: CASSFVDGFNQPQHF
j_call: TRBJ2-1; d_call: NA; clone_size: many; v_call: TRBV15; cdr3_nt: TGTGCCACCAGCGCACAATACTACGACAATGAGCAGTTCTTC; cdr3_aa: CATSAQYYDNEQFF
j_call: TRBJ2-2; d_call: TRBD2; clone_size: few; v_call: TRBV2; cdr3_nt: TGTGCCTTCAGTTCCAATAGCGGGGGGGCCTCAGGCACCGGGGAGCTGTTTTTT; cdr3_aa: CAFSSNSGGASGTGELFF
j_call: TRBJ2-6; d_call: TRBD1; clone_size: many; v_call: TRBV28; cdr3_nt: TGTGCCAGCAGTTCCACAGGGGACGGGGCCAACGTCCTGACTTTC; cdr3_aa: CASSSTGDGANVLTF
j_call: TRBJ1-5; d_call: TRBD1; clone_size: many; v_call: TRBV6-1; cdr3_nt: TGTGCCAGCAGGGGTGGCAGGGGGCCGTATCAGCCCCAGCATTTT; cdr3_aa: CASRGGRGPYQPQHF